The following is a T cell receptor (beta chain) sequence with its context. Antigen specificity is unknown. The data originate from a study of vaccination effects on CD4 cells after COVID-19. This table comes from immunoSEQ multiplex PCR, and its TCRdb copy is limited to in-frame clones, with some not included. The sample has more than 40,000 clones; about two thirds are singletons. In germline, CDR1 is MNHEY, CDR2 SVGEGT. This CDR3 spans 15 amino acids. V lost 2 bases to trimming and J lost 2 bases, with 10 bases between them. The ViraFEST assay expanded antigen-specific CD4+ T cells with viral peptide pools before sequencing. When around nine days of culture had elapsed, CD4+ T cells were isolated. None of these healthy vaccinees had been infected with SARS-CoV-2 before vaccination. Cultures had half their medium replaced with IL-2 medium on days 3 and 7.

This sequence was found in a human donor who received a COVID-19 vaccine. The V gene is TRBV6-2 or TRBV6-3, the J gene TRBJ1-3, with D unclear. Here the sequenced sample was CD4+ T cells from PBMCs cultured with HCoV-OC43 spike peptides, taken before COVID-19 vaccination. Stated subset: HCoV-OC43 spike overlapping peptide pool stimulation. CDR3 loop: CASSYRRGPGNTIYF. As DNA, the CDR3 is TGTGCCAGCAGTTACCGGAGAGGTCCTGGAAACACCATATATTTT.